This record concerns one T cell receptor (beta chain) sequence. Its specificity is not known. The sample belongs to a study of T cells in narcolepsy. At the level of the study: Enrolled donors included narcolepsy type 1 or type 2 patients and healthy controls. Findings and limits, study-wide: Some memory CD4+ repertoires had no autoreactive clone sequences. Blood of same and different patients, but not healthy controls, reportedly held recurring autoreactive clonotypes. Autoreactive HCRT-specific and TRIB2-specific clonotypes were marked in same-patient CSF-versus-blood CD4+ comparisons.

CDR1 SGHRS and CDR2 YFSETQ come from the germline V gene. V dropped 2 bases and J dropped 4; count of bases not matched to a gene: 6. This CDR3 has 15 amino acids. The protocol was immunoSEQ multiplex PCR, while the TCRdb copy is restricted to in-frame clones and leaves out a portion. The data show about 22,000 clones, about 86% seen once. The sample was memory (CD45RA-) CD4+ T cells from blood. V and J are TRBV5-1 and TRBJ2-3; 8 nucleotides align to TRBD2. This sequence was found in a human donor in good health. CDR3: CASSLTPTSADTQYF. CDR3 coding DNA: TGCGCCAGCAGCTTAACCCCGACTAGCGCAGATACGCAGTATTTT.